Listed below are T cell receptor beta chains from one sample, sequenced in a study of blood T cell repertoires in COVID-19. This table comes from immunoSEQ multiplex PCR, and its TCRdb copy is limited to in-frame clones, with some not included. The data hold more than 150,000 clones, with 81% observed a single time. Sequencing input: peripheral blood. These receptors came from a woman of 80 years or more with COVID-19, enrolled during active disease. The CDR3 runs from the conserved cysteine through the conserved F or W. D genes are given only for firm matches. The listing skips clone size in some rows; elsewhere it reads once, few, many or a size class.

j_call | cdr3_length | v_call | d_call | clone_size | cdr3_nt | cdr3_aa
TRBJ1-2 | 14 | TRBV19 | NA | NA | TGTGCCAGTAGTCATCGGGCAGGGGACGATGGCTACACCTTC | CASSHRAGDDGYTF
TRBJ1-2 | 14 | TRBV11-1 | NA | NA | TGTGCCAGCACCCGGGAGGGTCCGCTCTATGGCTACACCTTC | CASTREGPLYGYTF
TRBJ1-1 | 14 | TRBV5-6 | TRBD1 | NA | TGTGCCAGCAGCTGGGGACAGCCAAACACTGAAGCTTTCTTT | CASSWGQPNTEAFF
TRBJ2-5 | 12 | TRBV5-1 | NA | NA | TGCGCCAGCAGCTTGGCCGGTCTTACCCAGTACTTC | CASSLAGLTQYF
TRBJ1-4 | 13 | TRBV2 | NA | NA | TGTGCCAGCAGAAGGCCACGGGGGGAAAAACTGTTTTTT | CASRRPRGEKLFF
TRBJ2-5 | 15 | TRBV7-9 | TRBD2 | NA | TGTGCCAGCAGTCCGGGCGGGGGGCCCCAAGAGACCCAGTACTTC | CASSPGGGPQETQYF
TRBJ2-5 | 14 | TRBV25-1 | TRBD2 | NA | TGTGCCAGCAGGTGGGGACTAGCGGGAGAGACCCAGTACTTC | CASRWGLAGETQYF
TRBJ2-7 | 15 | TRBV5-6 | NA | many | TGTGCCAGCAGCTTGGGATACAGTTTTCGAGAGGAGCAGTACTTC | CASSLGYSFREEQYF
TRBJ1-6 | 17 | TRBV5-1 | NA | few | TGCGCCAGCAGCTTCTCTCTAGGACAGACCTATAATTCACCCCTCCACTTT | CASSFSLGQTYNSPLHF
TRBJ2-7 | 13 | TRBV5-1 | NA | once | TGCGCCAGCAGCTTCGAGGACAGCTACGAGCAGTACTTC | CASSFEDSYEQYF
TRBJ1-5 | 18 | TRBV28 | TRBD1 | NA | TGTGCCACAACGCTAGTAACCGGGACAGCGTATAGCAATCAGCCCCAGCATTTT | CATTLVTGTAYSNQPQHF
TRBJ1-6 | 17 | TRBV4-1 | TRBD1 | once | TGCGCCAGCAGCCAAGCTCTCCGGACAGGGGCCAATTCACCCCTCCACTTT | CASSQALRTGANSPLHF
TRBJ1-2 | 14 | TRBV24-1 | NA | NA | TGTGCCACCAGTGATTCAGGGCGCCAATATGGCTACACCTTC | CATSDSGRQYGYTF
TRBJ2-3 | 16 | TRBV10-3 | NA | NA | TGTGCCATCAGTGAGTCGATGACAGGCAGCACAGATACGCAGTATTTT | CAISESMTGSTDTQYF
TRBJ2-7 | 15 | TRBV2 | NA | NA | TGTGCCAGCAGTGAGGCGGGAATCGAGACCTACGAGCAGTACTTC | CASSEAGIETYEQYF
TRBJ2-3 | 15 | TRBV14 | TRBD2 | NA | TGTGCCAGCAGCCAGCTAGCGGGAGCCACAGATACGCAGTATTTT | CASSQLAGATDTQYF
TRBJ1-4 | 14 | TRBV27 | TRBD1 | NA | TGTGCCAGCAGTCCACAGGGGGCGAATGAAAAACTGTTTTTT | CASSPQGANEKLFF
TRBJ2-7 | 15 | TRBV7-5 | NA | NA | TGTGCCAGAAGCTTTGTGGCGGACAGCTCCTACGAGCAGTACTTC | CARSFVADSSYEQYF
TRBJ1-2 | 15 | TRBV7-9 | NA | NA | TGTGCCAGCAGCTTAGAAGACACTGGGGCCCGTGGCTACACCTTC | CASSLEDTGARGYTF
TRBJ2-7 | 15 | TRBV11-2 | TRBD2 | NA | TGTGCCAGCAGCCCGTCCGGGGGGAGCTCCTACGAGCAGTACTTC | CASSPSGGSSYEQYF
TRBJ1-1 | 12 | TRBV7-8 | NA | NA | TGTGCCAGCAGCCGACAGAACACTGAAGCTTTCTTT | CASSRQNTEAFF
TRBJ2-7 | 17 | TRBV10-1 | TRBD2 | few | TGCGCCAGCAGTGTACCTTCGACTAGCGGCTTCTCCTACGAGCAGTACTTC | CASSVPSTSGFSYEQYF
TRBJ2-6 | 18 | TRBV5-4 | TRBD1 | NA | TGTGCCAGCAGCTTGGGGACAGGTCTCGCCTCTGGGGCCAACGTCCTGACTTTC | CASSLGTGLASGANVLTF
TRBJ2-3 | 15 | TRBV6-2/TRBV6-3 | NA | NA | TGTGCCAGCAGTCAACCCAGGGCTCGTGCAGATACGCAGTATTTT | CASSQPRARADTQYF
TRBJ2-2 | 15 | TRBV11-2 | NA | NA | TGTGCCAGCAGCTTGACCTTTCAGGGACTCGGGGAGCTGTTTTTT | CASSLTFQGLGELFF
TRBJ1-3 | 15 | TRBV10-3 | NA | NA | TGTGCCATCAGTGGCGTCCAGGGGACTGGAAACACCATATATTTT | CAISGVQGTGNTIYF
TRBJ1-4 | 15 | TRBV7-9 | TRBD1 | NA | TGTGCCAGCAGCTTGCAGGGACAGGATAATGAAAAACTGTTTTTT | CASSLQGQDNEKLFF
TRBJ2-7 | 11 | TRBV7-9 | NA | NA | TGTGCCAGCAGCCCAGGCTACGAGCAGTACTTC | CASSPGYEQYF
TRBJ2-5 | 13 | TRBV15 | TRBD2 | NA | TGTGCCACCAGCAGAGTTGAGCGGGAGGCCCAGTACTTC | CATSRVEREAQYF
TRBJ1-6 | 17 | TRBV11-2 | NA | NA | TGTGCCAGCAGCCCGGCGAACCGGGGTTCTCATAATTCACCCCTCCACTTT | CASSPANRGSHNSPLHF
TRBJ2-7 | 16 | TRBV6-6 | TRBD2 | NA | TGTGCCAGCAGACACGGCAGGCTAGCGGGACTTTACGAGCAGTACTTC | CASRHGRLAGLYEQYF
TRBJ1-2 | 14 | TRBV19 | NA | NA | TGTGCCAGTAGACCCTTGGGGGGACCCTATGGCTACACCTTC | CASRPLGGPYGYTF
TRBJ2-5 | 16 | TRBV6-2/TRBV6-3 | TRBD1 | NA | TGTGCCAGCAGTTCCCCCCGGTTCAGGGGGCGCGCAACCCAGTACTTC | CASSSPRFRGRATQYF
TRBJ1-1 | 13 | TRBV2 | NA | NA | TGTGCCAGCAGTGCTTGGCAGGGCACTGAAGCTTTCTTT | CASSAWQGTEAFF
TRBJ2-7 | 12 | TRBV21-1 | NA | NA | TGTGCCAGCAGCAAATCCCTCTACGAGCAGTACTTC | CASSKSLYEQYF
TRBJ1-2 | 15 | TRBV4-3 | NA | NA | TGCGCCAGCAGCCAAGGTGACAGAACAAACTATGGCTACACCTTC | CASSQGDRTNYGYTF
TRBJ1-2 | 12 | TRBV12-3/TRBV12-4 | NA | NA | TGTGCCAGCAGTCGTACACCCTATGGCTACACCTTC | CASSRTPYGYTF
TRBJ1-5 | 16 | TRBV27 | TRBD1 | NA | TGTGCCAGCAGTCCTAGGACAGGGGGCGAGGGTCAGCCCCAGCATTTT | CASSPRTGGEGQPQHF
TRBJ2-5 | 15 | TRBV7-7 | NA | NA | TGTGCCAGCAGCTTGTCTATGGGGAGGATGGAGACCCAGTACTTC | CASSLSMGRMETQYF
TRBJ1-4 | 18 | TRBV18 | TRBD1 | few | TGTGCCAGCTCACCCCTTTCCGGGACAGGGGAGCTGAATGAAAAACTGTTTTTT | CASSPLSGTGELNEKLFF
TRBJ2-2 | 17 | TRBV7-9 | NA | NA | TGTGCCAGCAGCTCCTCTTGGGGGGGCTCAAACACCGGGGAGCTGTTTTTT | CASSSSWGGSNTGELFF
TRBJ2-5 | 11 | TRBV2 | NA | NA | TGTGCCAGCACTCTCGGGGAGACCCAGTACTTC | CASTLGETQYF
TRBJ2-2 | 16 | TRBV25-1 | NA | once | TGTGCCAGCAGTCCCGGACGGACTCGAGGCACCGGGGAGCTGTTTTTT | CASSPGRTRGTGELFF
TRBJ1-5 | 12 | TRBV10-3 | NA | few | TGTGCCACCGGGACTGCGTTTTGGCCCCAGCATTTT | CATGTAFWPQHF
TRBJ2-7 | 12 | TRBV2 | NA | NA | TGTGCCAGCAGTGACAGATACTACGAGCAGTACTTC | CASSDRYYEQYF
TRBJ1-1 | 16 | TRBV5-4 | NA | NA | TGTGCCAGCAGCTTGGATTGGTTAGACATGAACACTGAAGCTTTCTTT | CASSLDWLDMNTEAFF
TRBJ1-2 | 16 | TRBV6-1 | NA | NA | TGTGCCAGCAGTGAAGCCAGTGGGACTTTCAACTATGGCTACACCTTC | CASSEASGTFNYGYTF
TRBJ2-7 | 14 | TRBV2 | NA | NA | TGTGCCAGCAGTCCCGGGACTCCTACCTACGAGCAGTACTTC | CASSPGTPTYEQYF
TRBJ2-7 | 19 | TRBV7-9 | NA | NA | TGTGCCAGCAGCTCGACGGGGTTCCGGGTCGGATTCCTCTCCTACGAGCAGTACTTC | CASSSTGFRVGFLSYEQYF
TRBJ2-2 | 16 | TRBV18 | NA | NA | TGTGCCAGCTCACATCGGCAGGGGTTCGGCACCGGGGAGCTGTTTTTT | CASSHRQGFGTGELFF
TRBJ1-2 | 15 | TRBV5-8 | TRBD1 | once | TGTGCCAGCAGCAGGCGACAGGGCAGCGTGGATGGCTACACCTTC | CASSRRQGSVDGYTF
TRBJ2-3 | 13 | TRBV12-3/TRBV12-4 | TRBD1 | NA | TGTGCCAGCAGCAGAAAGACAGGGCTAGCGCAGTATTTT | CASSRKTGLAQYF
TRBJ2-5 | 16 | TRBV4-2 | TRBD2 | NA | TGTGCCAGCAGCCAAGTTAGCGGGGGAAGCCAAGAGACCCAGTACTTC | CASSQVSGGSQETQYF
TRBJ1-2 | 15 | TRBV19 | NA | once | TGTGCCAGTAGTATTGGCCAGGGCTCCTCCTATGGCTACACCTTC | CASSIGQGSSYGYTF
TRBJ2-3 | 16 | TRBV9 | TRBD2 | NA | TGTGCCAGCAGCGTAGGCGCGGGAGGAGGGACAGATACGCAGTATTTT | CASSVGAGGGTDTQYF
TRBJ2-5 | 16 | TRBV14 | TRBD2 | NA | TGTGCCAGCAGCCAGCGGCGGGGGGAACGCCAAGAGACCCAGTACTTC | CASSQRRGERQETQYF